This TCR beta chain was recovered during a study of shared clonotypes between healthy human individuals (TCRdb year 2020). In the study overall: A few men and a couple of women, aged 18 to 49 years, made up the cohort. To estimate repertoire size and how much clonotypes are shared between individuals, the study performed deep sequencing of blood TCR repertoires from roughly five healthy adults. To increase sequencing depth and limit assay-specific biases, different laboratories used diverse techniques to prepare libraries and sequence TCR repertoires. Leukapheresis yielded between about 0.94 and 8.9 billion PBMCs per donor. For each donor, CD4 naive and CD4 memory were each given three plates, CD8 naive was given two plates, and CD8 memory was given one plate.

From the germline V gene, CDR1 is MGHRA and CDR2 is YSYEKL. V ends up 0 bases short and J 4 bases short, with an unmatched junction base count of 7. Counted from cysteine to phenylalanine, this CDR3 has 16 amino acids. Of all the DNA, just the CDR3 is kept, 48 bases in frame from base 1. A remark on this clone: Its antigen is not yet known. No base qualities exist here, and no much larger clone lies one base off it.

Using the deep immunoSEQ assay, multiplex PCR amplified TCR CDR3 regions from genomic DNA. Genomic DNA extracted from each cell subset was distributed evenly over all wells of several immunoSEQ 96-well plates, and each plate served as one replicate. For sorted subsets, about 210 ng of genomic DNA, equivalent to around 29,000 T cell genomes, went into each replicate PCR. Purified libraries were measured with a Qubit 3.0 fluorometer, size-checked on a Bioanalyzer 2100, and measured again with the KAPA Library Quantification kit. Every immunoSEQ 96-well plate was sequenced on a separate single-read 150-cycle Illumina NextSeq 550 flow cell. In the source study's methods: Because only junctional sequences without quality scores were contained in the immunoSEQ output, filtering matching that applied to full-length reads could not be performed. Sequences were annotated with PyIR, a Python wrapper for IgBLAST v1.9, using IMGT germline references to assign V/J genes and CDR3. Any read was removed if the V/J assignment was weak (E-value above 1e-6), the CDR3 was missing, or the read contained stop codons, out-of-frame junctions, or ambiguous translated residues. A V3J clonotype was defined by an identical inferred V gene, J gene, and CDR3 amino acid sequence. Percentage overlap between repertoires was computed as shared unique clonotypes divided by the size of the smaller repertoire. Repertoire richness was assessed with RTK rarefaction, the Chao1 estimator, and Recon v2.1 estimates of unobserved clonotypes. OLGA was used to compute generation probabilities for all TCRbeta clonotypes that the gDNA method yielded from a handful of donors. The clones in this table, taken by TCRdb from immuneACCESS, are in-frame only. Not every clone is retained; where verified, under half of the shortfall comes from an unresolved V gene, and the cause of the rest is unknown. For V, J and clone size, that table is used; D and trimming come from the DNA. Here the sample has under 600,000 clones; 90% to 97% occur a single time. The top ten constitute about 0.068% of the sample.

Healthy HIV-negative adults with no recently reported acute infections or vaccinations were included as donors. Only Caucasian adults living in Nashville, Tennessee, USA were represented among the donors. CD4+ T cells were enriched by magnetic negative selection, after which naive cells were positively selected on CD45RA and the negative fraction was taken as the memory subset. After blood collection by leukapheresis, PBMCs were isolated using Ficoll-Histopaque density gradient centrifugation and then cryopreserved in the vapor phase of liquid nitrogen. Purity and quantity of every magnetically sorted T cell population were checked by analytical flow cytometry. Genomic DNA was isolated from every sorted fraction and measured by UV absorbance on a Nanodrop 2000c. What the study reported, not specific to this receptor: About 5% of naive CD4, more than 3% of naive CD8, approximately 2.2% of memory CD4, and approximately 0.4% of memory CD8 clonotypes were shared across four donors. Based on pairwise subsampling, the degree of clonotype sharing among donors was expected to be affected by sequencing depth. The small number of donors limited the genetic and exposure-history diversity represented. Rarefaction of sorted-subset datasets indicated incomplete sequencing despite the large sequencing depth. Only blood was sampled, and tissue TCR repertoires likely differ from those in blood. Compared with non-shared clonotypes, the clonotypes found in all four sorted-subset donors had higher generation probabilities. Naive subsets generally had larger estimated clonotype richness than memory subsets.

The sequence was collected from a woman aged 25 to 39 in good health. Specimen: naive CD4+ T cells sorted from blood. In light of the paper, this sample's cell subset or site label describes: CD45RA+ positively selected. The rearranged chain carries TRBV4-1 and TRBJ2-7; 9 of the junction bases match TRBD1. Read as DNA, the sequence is TGCGCCAGCAGCCAAGAAATCGGGACAGGGCGTTACGAGCAGTACTTC. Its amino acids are CASSQEIGTGRYEQYF.